The 20 T cell receptor beta chains presented below share a single source sample, sequenced in a study of blood T cell repertoires in COVID-19. Sequencing used immunoSEQ multiplex PCR; TCRdb keeps in-frame clones, though not all of them. The table includes hundreds of thousands of clones, roughly 80% detected once. Sequencing used peripheral blood. The receptor set was obtained from a woman of 80 years or more with acute or convalescent COVID-19.

The chain couples TRBV18 to TRBJ2-1, with D uncertain. The germline CDR1 and CDR2 sequences are KGHSH and LQKENI. There are 11 residues in the CDR3. The ends were cut back, 4 bases at V and 5 bases at J, with 3 bases in the middle. This CDR3 is CASSHNNEQFF. The CDR3 DNA reads TGTGCCAGCTCACACAACAATGAGCAGTTCTTC.

The rearrangement uses TRBV9 and TRBJ1-6, with unresolved D. CDR1 SGDLS and CDR2 YYNGEE come from the germline V gene. CDR3 length equals 15 residues. Trimming removed 1 base at V and 9 bases at J, with 14 bases between. Here the CDR3 reads CASSVSAGDRSPLHF. CDR3 DNA: TGTGCCAGCAGCGTAAGCGCCGGAGATCGTTCACCCCTCCACTTT.

The rearrangement links TRBV9 to TRBJ2-5, with a weak D call TRBD2 (5 bases). The germline V gene encodes CDR1 SGDLS and CDR2 YYNGEE. Trimming stripped 2 bases from V and 3 bases from J, with 8 bases between. The CDR3 has 13 residues. The chain's CDR3 is CASSVGLEETQYF. CDR3 sequence (DNA): TGTGCCAGCAGCGTCGGACTGGAAGAGACCCAGTACTTC.

CDR3: CASSPLGGNTEAFF. The CDR3 DNA reads TGTGCCAGCAGCCCGCTAGGGGGGAACACTGAAGCTTTCTTT. The chain is built from TRBV3-1 (or the pseudogene TRBV3-2) and TRBJ1-1; D may be TRBD1 (6 bases). This CDR3 has 14 residues. CDR1 is LGHDT and CDR2 is YNNKEL in the germline V gene (reference sequence). Trimming removed 4 bases from V and 1 base from J, with 10 bases in between.

The chain is built from TRBV6-5 and TRBJ1-2, with 7 bases matching TRBD1. There are 15 residues in the CDR3. CDR1 is MNHEY and CDR2 is SVGAGI in the germline V gene. Germline trimming cut 4 bases from V and 1 base from J; bases unmatched to any gene: 6. CDR3 residues: CASSSGGTFNYGYTF. CDR3 nucleotides: TGTGCCAGCAGTTCAGGGGGGACATTTAACTATGGCTACACCTTC.

This clone was counted a few times. The J gene is TRBJ2-1, the V gene TRBV5-5, with 7 bases that match TRBD1. The V and J ends lost 0 bases and 7 bases, in that order; junction bases with no gene match: 13. CDR1 SGHKS and CDR2 YYEKEE come from the germline V gene (reference sequence). The CDR3 contains 17 residues. CDR3 region: CASSLAYRQGAWNEQFF. In nucleotides, the CDR3 is TGTGCCAGCAGCTTGGCCTACAGACAGGGAGCGTGGAATGAGCAGTTCTTC.

The chain combines TRBV6-5 with TRBJ1-2; D not certain. The germline V and J ends were trimmed by 6 bases and 4 bases, with 12 bases remaining between them. Germline V gene lookup returns CDR1 MNHEY and CDR2 SVGAGI. This CDR3 has 13 amino acids. CDR3 bases: TGTGCCAGCAGGCGAACAGAAATCTATGGCTACACCTTC. Its translation: CASRRTEIYGYTF.

This chain connects TRBV27 to TRBJ1-2; D is uncertain. Germline values: CDR1 MNHEY, CDR2 SMNVEV (reference sequence). The CDR3 loop spans 13 amino acids. The V gene lost 3 bases and the J gene lost 4 bases, with 9 bases spanning the gap. CDR3 protein: CASSFRGSYGYTF. CDR3 DNA sequence: TGTGCCAGCAGTTTCAGAGGGAGCTATGGCTACACCTTC.

This clone has just a few counts. The chain links TRBV2 to TRBJ2-4, with D maybe TRBD1 (5 bases). From germline, CDR1 is SNHLY and CDR2 FYNNEI. Trimming removed 3 bases from V and 7 bases from J, with 13 bases in between. The CDR3 loop spans 14 amino acids. The CDR3 DNA sequence: TGTGCCAGCAGTGACGTCCGACAGAAGAACATTCAGTACTTC. It specifies CASSDVRQKNIQYF.

V and J are TRBV5-1 and TRBJ1-1; D perhaps matches TRBD1 (6 bases). V lost 3 bases, J lost 11 bases, and 17 bases lay in between. Per germline, CDR1 SGHRS and CDR2 YFSETQ. This CDR3 spans 13 amino acids. The CDR3 region has the DNA TGCGCCAGCAGCTCCAGGGGAGAAACGGGGGCTTTCTTT. This gives the protein CASSSRGETGAFF.

The chain links TRBV7-9 to TRBJ2-7; 13 bases map to TRBD2. V trimming: 8 bases; J trimming: 0 bases; junction bases outside the gene matches: 7. Germline V CDR1 and CDR2: SEHNR, FQNEAQ (reference sequence). CDR3 length: 16 amino acids. The CDR3, as DNA: TGTGCCAGCTGCCAACTAGCGGGGGGGTCCTCCTACGAGCAGTACTTC. Protein product: CASCQLAGGSSYEQYF.

This clone was observed a handful of times. The CDR3 DNA follows: TGTGCCAGCAGCTCCGGGACAGGTAGCTCCTATAATTCACCCCTCCACTTT. It translates to CASSSGTGSSYNSPLHF. This chain uses TRBV7-9 with TRBJ1-6, with 8 bases fitting TRBD1. Germline V CDR1 and CDR2: SEHNR, FQNEAQ (reference sequence). The CDR3 is made up of 17 amino acids. The ends lost 4 bases at V and 0 bases at J; junction bases unmatched: 5.

The chain carries TRBV6-6 and TRBJ1-2; D is ambiguous. V lost 6 bases and J lost 7, with 12 bases in between. The V gene's germline CDR1 is MNHNY and CDR2 SVGAGI (reference sequence). The CDR3 runs 12 residues. CDR3 residues: CASSPLGVGYTF. DNA of the CDR3: TGTGCCAGCAGCCCCCTCGGGGTTGGCTACACCTTC.

This chain links TRBV14 with TRBJ1-1; D is unresolved. Germline CDR1 reads SGHDN; CDR2 reads FVKESK. V shed 3 bases and J shed 1 base, with 9 bases lying between them. This CDR3 is 14 amino acids long. CDR3 nucleotides: TGTGCCAGCAGCCACACAGCGGGGAACACTGAAGCTTTCTTT. The encoded protein is CASSHTAGNTEAFF.

This chain joins TRBV4-1 and TRBJ1-5; D perhaps matches TRBD1 (6 bases). V shed 5 bases and J shed 0 bases, with 11 bases lying between them. The CDR3 is made up of 15 amino acids. Germline assignment: CDR1 MGHRA and CDR2 YSYEKL. CDR3 amino acids: CASSDYRDSNQPQHF. As DNA, the CDR3 is TGCGCCAGCAGCGACTACAGGGATAGCAATCAGCCCCAGCATTTT.

The chain carries TRBV11-2 and TRBJ1-5; the D is unclear. Trimming stripped 2 bases from V and 7 bases from J, with 6 bases between. The CDR3 has 12 amino acids. Germline CDR1 is SGHAT and CDR2 is FQNNGV. The CDR3 nucleotides are TGTGCCAGCAGCTTAAGCGGACAGCCCCAGCATTTT. It encodes CASSLSGQPQHF.

The sample holds a few counts of this clone. The DNA of the CDR3 is TGCGCCAGCAGTTGGACAGGAGGGACTGAAGCTTTCTTT. Its protein product is CASSWTGGTEAFF. This rearrangement joins TRBV4-1 to TRBJ1-1; 7 bases are shared with TRBD1. V shed 6 bases and J 5 bases; nucleotides not matched to a gene: 6. CDR1 and CDR2 (germline): MGHRA, YSYEKL. The CDR3 runs to 13 residues.

The DNA of the CDR3 is TGTGCCAGCAGGCAGAGGCCAGGGGCGAACACTGAAGCTTTCTTT. Protein: CASRQRPGANTEAFF. The V call is TRBV27, the J call TRBJ1-1; D may be TRBD1 (6 bases). The CDR3 has 15 amino acids. Germline V gene sequence: CDR1 MNHEY, CDR2 SMNVEV (reference sequence). Trimming removed 6 bases from V and 1 base from J, with 15 bases in between.

The chain links TRBV28 to TRBJ2-3; 10 bases align to TRBD1. CDR1 and CDR2 from the germline V gene are MDHEN and SYDVKM. This CDR3 is built from 16 residues. Trimming at V came to 9 bases and at J to 0 bases, leaving 9 bases not matched to a gene. CDR3 loop: CASQTGGASSTDTQYF. As DNA, the CDR3 is TGTGCCAGTCAGACAGGGGGCGCGTCAAGCACAGATACGCAGTATTTT. The full variable domain, completed using reference TRBV28 and TRBJ2-3, is DVKVTQSSRYLVKRTGEKVFLECVQDMDHENMFWYRQDPGLGLRLIYFSYDVKMKEKGDIPEGYSVSREKKERFSLILESASTNQTSMYLCASQTGGASSTDTQYFGPGTRLTVL.

The rearrangement uses TRBV3-1 (or the pseudogene TRBV3-2) and TRBJ1-3, with D possibly matching TRBD1 (5 bases). Per the germline V gene, CDR1 is LGHDT and CDR2 is YNNKEL (reference sequence). Trimming took off 4 bases at V and 0 bases at J, with 22 bases between the two ends. This CDR3 spans 19 amino acids. CDR3 amino acids: CASSRSPNRSGGSGNTIYF. CDR3 DNA sequence: TGTGCCAGCAGCCGAAGCCCCAATCGTTCGGGGGGCTCTGGAAACACCATATATTTT.